This T cell receptor (beta chain) comes out of a study of a mutant IDH1 vaccine in newly diagnosed glioma. Across the whole study: Previous care, which was radiotherapy, temozolomide, or both, most often involved both.

This clone was observed a few times. Its antigen is not known. The germline V and J ends were trimmed by 7 bases and 3 bases, with 19 bases remaining between them. Germline CDR1 WNHNN, CDR2 SYGVQD (reference sequence). There are 15 residues in the CDR3. Indicated time point: week 11, during vaccination. All doses held 300 ug of mutant IDH1 20-mer peptide, with topical imiquimod. Donors harbored newly found WHO grade 3 or 4 IDH1-mutant, ATRX-lost astrocytomas. Some clones are missing from TCRdb's copy, which holds only in-frame ones; the method was immunoSEQ multiplex PCR. In the table there are roughly 120,000 clones, roughly 78% of which are singletons.

The sequences come from PBMCs, collected from a glioma patient whose treatment included an IDH1 peptide vaccine. The clonotype originates from a middle-aged man with glioma. The rearrangement links TRBV10-1 to TRBJ2-7; the D call may be TRBD1 or TRBD2 (6 bases each). In DNA form, the CDR3 reads TGCGCCAGCACCCAGGGAGGAGGGGGGTACTACGAGCAGTACTTC. This translates into CASTQGGGGYYEQYF.